This T cell receptor (beta chain) originates from a study of OX40 agonist ivuxolimab in advanced cancers. Study in general: Cohort: approximately 83% men, mean age approximately 60, aged roughly 20 to 79.

Here immunoSEQ multiplex PCR was the method, and the copy in TCRdb shows in-frame clones only, minus some. The table shows 60,000 to 75,000 clones, with 65% to 90% occurring only once. Drawing of blood for sampling happened at baseline, at cycle 4 day 1, and at cycle 7 day 1. Trimming removed 7 bases at V and 3 bases at J, with 11 bases between. The germline gives CDR1 SGHRS, CDR2 YFSETQ. The CDR3 runs to 14 residues. This specimen consisted of CD4+ or CD8+ T cells sorted from blood, obtained in a trial of the OX40 agonist ivuxolimab. This TCR was sampled from an adult with an advanced solid tumor such as melanoma, head and neck, liver or kidney cancer. The rearrangement links TRBV5-1 to TRBJ2-6; D not certain. The CDR3 coding sequence is TGCGCCAGCCGCCCTGAAGGTGGGGCCAACGTCCTGACTTTC. Translating it yields CASRPEGGANVLTF.